Following are 22 T cell receptor beta chains from one sample sequenced in a study of T cell responses to AZD1222 COVID-19 vaccine. Clones were sequenced by immunoSEQ multiplex PCR, and TCRdb holds only the in-frame ones, with some missing. The data show just over 30,000 clones, with roughly 88% seen just once and around 13% held by the top ten. This material consisted of peripheral blood, taken 28 days after the second AZD1222 dose. The receptor set was obtained from an adult who received the AZD1222 COVID-19 vaccine.

The chain uses TRBV7-9 and TRBJ1-2, with D possibly matching TRBD1 (6 bases). Germline values: CDR1 SEHNR, CDR2 FQNEAQ (reference sequence). V lost 5 bases to trimming and J lost 0 bases, with 16 bases between them. The CDR3 length is 16 residues. CDR3 DNA: TGTGCCAGCAGCCCCCCTTCGACAGGAGCTAACTATGGCTACACCTTC. Translation: CASSPPSTGANYGYTF.

V and J are TRBV5-4 and TRBJ1-1; D is unresolved. The V end was cut by 7 bases, the J end by 6 bases, with 19 bases between. This CDR3 contains 14 residues. Germline V gene lookup returns CDR1 SGHNT and CDR2 YYREEE (reference sequence). The CDR3 region is CASRNGGVNSEAFF. In nucleotides, the CDR3 is TGTGCCAGCCGAAATGGCGGGGTTAACTCTGAAGCTTTCTTT. The full variable domain, its missing parts supplied by reference TRBV5-4 and TRBJ1-1, is ETGVTQSPTHLIKTRGQQVTLRCSSQSGHNTVSWYQQALGQGPQFIFQYYREEENGRGNFPPRFSGLQFPNYSSELNVNALELDDSALYLCASRNGGVNSEAFFGQGTRLTVV.

The CDR3 DNA is TGTGCCAGCTCACCACCCTCGACGGTTACTGAAGCTTTCTTT. It specifies CASSPPSTVTEAFF. This chain uses TRBV18 with TRBJ1-1; D remains ambiguous. V lost 0 bases and J lost 5, with 10 bases in between. The CDR3 consists of 14 residues. The germline V gene has CDR1 KGHSH and CDR2 LQKENI.

Only one count was recorded for this clone. The V and J genes are TRBV5-1 and TRBJ1-2, with D perhaps matching TRBD1 (5 bases). V was clipped by 4 bases and J by 3 bases, with 13 bases between them. The CDR3 runs to 14 residues. Germline lookup yields CDR1 SGHRS and CDR2 YFSETQ. This chain's CDR3 is CASSPSGGDYGYTF. The CDR3 bases are TGCGCCAGCAGCCCATCGGGGGGTGACTATGGCTACACCTTC.

The chain links TRBV5-4 to TRBJ2-5; D unclear. The V gene lost 2 bases and the J gene lost 1 base, with 6 bases spanning the gap. This CDR3 is built from 13 residues. The V gene's germline CDR1 is SGHNT and CDR2 YYREEE (reference sequence). The CDR3 sequence: CASSLQFQETQYF. The CDR3 DNA reads as TGTGCCAGCAGCTTACAGTTCCAAGAGACCCAGTACTTC.

This clone was recorded once. The chain carries TRBV28 and TRBJ1-2; D gene ambiguous. V was cut by 8 bases and J by 4 bases, with 20 bases left in between. The germline V gene encodes CDR1 MDHEN and CDR2 SYDVKM. The CDR3 is made up of 15 amino acids. CDR3 DNA: TGTGCCAGCTCTCGGGCGGGCACCCCTGGCTATGGCTACACCTTC. Translating gives CASSRAGTPGYGYTF.

The chain uses TRBV5-5 and TRBJ2-3, with a tentative D call TRBD2 (7 bases). The CDR3 has 16 residues. Germline V lookup: CDR1 SGHKS, CDR2 YYEKEE (reference sequence). Trimming stripped 1 base from V and 5 bases from J, with 17 bases between. The CDR3 DNA sequence: TGTGCCAGCAGCTTGCCGCGGGGGCTCTCAGTAGATACGCAGTATTTT. Translated: CASSLPRGLSVDTQYF.

This chain links TRBV18 with TRBJ2-7; 7 nucleotides match TRBD2. Germline V CDR1 and CDR2: KGHSH, LQKENI. The CDR3 consists of 16 residues. V lost 0 bases, J lost 0 bases, and 5 bases stayed unmatched. In DNA form, the CDR3 reads TGTGCCAGCTCACCACCGGCCGGGGGGAGCTCCTACGAGCAGTACTTC. This translates into CASSPPAGGSSYEQYF.

The chain employs TRBV28 and TRBJ2-2; maybe TRBD1 (5 bases). CDR3 length: 12 amino acids. The V end lost 8 bases, the J end lost 2 bases, and 6 bases lay between the germline ends. CDR1 and CDR2 (germline): MDHEN, SYDVKM. The CDR3 coding sequence is TGTGCCAGCGGGGCAAACACCGGGGAGCTGTTTTTT. Its protein is CASGANTGELFF.

This clone was recorded once. This sequence joins TRBV5-1 and TRBJ1-3; D is uncertain. The CDR3 consists of 15 residues. Germline CDR1 SGHRS, CDR2 YFSETQ. With 0 bases removed from V and 4 bases from J, the gap between germline ends came to 11 bases. CDR3 coding DNA: TGCGCCAGCAGCTTGGATGGAAGTCCCGGAAACACCATATATTTT. This codes for CASSLDGSPGNTIYF.

This clone occurred once. The V gene is TRBV7-9, the J gene TRBJ2-3; D is unresolved. CDR1 is SEHNR and CDR2 is FQNEAQ in the germline V gene (reference sequence). This CDR3 has 12 amino acids. V lost 1 base and J lost 6, with 5 bases in between. Here the CDR3 reads CASSLEQDTQYF. The DNA of the CDR3 is TGTGCCAGCAGCTTAGAACAGGATACGCAGTATTTT.

The chain couples TRBV18 to TRBJ2-3; no firm D call. This CDR3 has 13 amino acids. Germline CDR1 reads KGHSH; CDR2 reads LQKENI. V lost 1 base, J lost 2 bases, and 4 bases lay in between. This CDR3 reads CASSPRDTDTQYF. The DNA for the CDR3 is TGTGCCAGCTCACCACGGGACACAGATACGCAGTATTTT.

The chain couples TRBV29-1 to TRBJ1-2; no definite D call. CDR1 SQVTM and CDR2 ANQGSEA come from the germline V gene. Trimming removed 4 bases from V and 5 bases from J, with 11 bases in between. The CDR3 is made up of 12 amino acids. The CDR3 loop reads CSVGGRSYGYTF. In DNA form, the CDR3 reads TGCAGCGTTGGAGGAAGGAGTTATGGCTACACCTTC.

The rearrangement uses TRBV19 and TRBJ1-6, with D possibly TRBD1 on 5 matching bases. The CDR3 has 16 amino acids. Germline lookup yields CDR1 LNHDA and CDR2 SQIVND (reference sequence). The CDR3 is CATKRGGPAYNSPLHF. CDR3 nucleotides: TGTGCTACTAAACGGGGCGGTCCTGCCTATAATTCACCCCTCCACTTT.

V and J are TRBV4-1 and TRBJ2-2; D unclear. Per germline, CDR1 MGHRA and CDR2 YSYEKL. This CDR3 region has 15 residues. V was cut by 4 bases and J by 1 base, with 10 bases left in between. This chain's CDR3 is CASSPTPMNTGELFF. The CDR3 coding sequence is TGCGCCAGCAGCCCGACTCCAATGAACACCGGGGAGCTGTTTTTT.

J is TRBJ1-1 and V is TRBV18; D is unclear. V lost 3 bases and J lost 4, with 12 bases in between. Germline V gene sequence: CDR1 KGHSH, CDR2 LQKENI. The CDR3 contains 14 residues. In DNA, the CDR3 is TGTGCCAGCTCACCCGTAGGACGGTCCACTGAAGCTTTCTTT. Translating it yields CASSPVGRSTEAFF.

The chain recombines TRBV2 with TRBJ2-5; 9 nucleotides line up with TRBD2. This CDR3 is 16 amino acids long. Per the germline V gene, CDR1 is SNHLY and CDR2 is FYNNEI. Trimming cost V 6 bases and J 7 bases; bases outside gene matches: 15. The CDR3 nucleotides read TGTGCCAGCAGGGAAATAACTAGCGGGCCTAGGGGGACCCAGTACTTC. This codes for CASREITSGPRGTQYF. Drawing the rest from reference TRBV2 and TRBJ2-5, the complete variable domain is EPEVTQTPSHQVTQMGQEVILRCVPISNHLYFYWYRQILGQKVEFLVSFYNNEISEKSEIFDDQFSVERPDGSNFTLKIRSTKLEDSAMYFCASREITSGPRGTQYFGPGTRLLVL.

This clone was counted a single time. The chain is built from TRBV5-4 and TRBJ1-3, with D possibly being TRBD1 (5 bases). Trimming pared 3 bases from V and 0 bases from J, leaving 13 bases between. The CDR3 is 16 residues long. Looked up from germline, CDR1 is SGHNT and CDR2 is YYREEE (reference sequence). CDR3 sequence: CASSSGGESSGNTIYF. CDR3 nucleotides: TGTGCCAGCAGCTCGGGGGGAGAAAGCTCTGGAAACACCATATATTTT.

The chain has TRBV6-5 and TRBJ2-7; 7 bases line up with TRBD1. Germline V gives CDR1 MNHEY, CDR2 SVGAGI. The CDR3 spans 15 residues. The V and J ends lost 0 bases and 2 bases, in that order; junction bases with no gene match: 4. The DNA of the CDR3 is TGTGCCAGCAGTTACTCGCAACAGGGGACCTACGAGCAGTACTTC. This translates into CASSYSQQGTYEQYF.

Here the CDR3 DNA reads TGTGCCACCAGGCTAGCGGGGGGTAATTCAGATACGCAGTATTTT. Translating it yields CATRLAGGNSDTQYF. The chain recombines TRBV15 with TRBJ2-3; 11 bases agree with TRBD2. The germline V gene encodes CDR1 LNHNV and CDR2 YYDKDF (reference sequence). This CDR3 is built from 15 residues. J gave up 4 bases and V 6 bases, and 6 bases lay outside the gene matches. Variable domain in full (rest from reference TRBV15 and TRBJ2-3): DAMVIQNPRYQVTQFGKPVTLSCSQTLNHNVMYWYQQKSSQAPKLLFHYYDKDFNNEADTPDNFQSRRPNTSFCFLDIRSPGLGDTAMYLCATRLAGGNSDTQYFGPGTRLTVL.

The rearrangement joins TRBV2 to TRBJ2-6; D perhaps matches TRBD2 (5 bases). Trimming cost V 3 bases and J 0 bases, with 9 bases left between them. The germline CDR1 and CDR2 sequences are SNHLY and FYNNEI. The CDR3 spans 16 residues. The CDR3 coding sequence is TGTGCCAGCAGTGATCCGGGAAGCTCTGGGGCCAACGTCCTGACTTTC. As protein: CASSDPGSSGANVLTF.

This clone is labeled as large. The chain couples TRBV2 to TRBJ2-7; no clear D gene. CDR3 length equals 12 residues. With 2 bases removed from V and 7 bases from J, the gap between germline ends came to 9 bases. CDR1 is SNHLY, CDR2 FYNNEI, per germline. CDR3 nucleotide sequence: TGTGCCAGCAGTGAATGGAGCGTGGAGCAGTACTTC. Residues: CASSEWSVEQYF. The full variable domain, its missing parts supplied by reference TRBV2 and TRBJ2-7, is EPEVTQTPSHQVTQMGQEVILRCVPISNHLYFYWYRQILGQKVEFLVSFYNNEISEKSEIFDDQFSVERPDGSNFTLKIRSTKLEDSAMYFCASSEWSVEQYFGPGTRLTVT.